These 5 T cell receptor beta chains were all obtained from the same sample, sequenced in a study of cytomegalovirus exposure and HLA in healthy donors. Vbeta (60) and Jbeta (13) primers were used in the PCR. Here immunoSEQ multiplex PCR was the method, and the copy in TCRdb shows in-frame clones only, minus some. Of fewer than 120,000 clones detected, around three quarters appear once; the ten largest clones hold around 1.3%. The sample comprised PBMCs. The receptors come from a woman in her twenties or thirties in good health and CMV-seronegative.

This clone has only a few counts. This chain joins TRBV30 and TRBJ2-7, with D possibly TRBD1 on 6 matching bases. Germline CDR1 GTSNPN, CDR2 SVGIG (reference sequence). Trimming removed 6 bases at V and 3 bases at J, with 15 bases between. The CDR3 contains 13 residues. This CDR3 is CACSQGIGYEQYF. The CDR3 DNA is TGTGCCTGCTCCCAGGGGATTGGCTACGAGCAGTACTTC.

This chain connects TRBV7-9 to TRBJ2-1; 16 bases agree with TRBD2. Germline V CDR1 and CDR2: SEHNR, FQNEAQ (reference sequence). CDR3 length equals 17 residues. With 5 bases clipped from V and 9 bases from J, the junction kept 10 bases outside the gene matches. The CDR3 protein is CASSGMGLAGGPGEQFF. As DNA, the CDR3 is TGTGCCAGCAGCGGAATGGGACTAGCGGGGGGGCCCGGTGAGCAGTTCTTC.

CDR3: CASSKGQSNTEAFF. DNA of the CDR3: TGTGCCAGCAGTAAGGGACAGTCTAACACTGAAGCTTTCTTT. The rearrangement links TRBV6-1 to TRBJ1-1; 7 bases are shared with TRBD1. Unmatched junction bases numbered 5, after V lost 5 bases and J lost 2 bases. The germline V gene encodes CDR1 MNHNS and CDR2 SASEGT. This CDR3 contains 14 residues.

The J gene is TRBJ2-3, the V gene TRBV7-2, with 8 bases that match TRBD2. The germline V gene encodes CDR1 SGHTA and CDR2 FQGNSA. The CDR3 consists of 19 residues. Losses at the gene ends were 6 bases for V and 4 bases for J; bases not matched to a gene: 21. CDR3 DNA sequence: TGTGCCAGCAGATCGCATCTAGCGGGCCGATCCCATCGGGCAGATACGCAGTATTTT. The encoded protein is CASRSHLAGRSHRADTQYF.

The V and J genes are TRBV19 and TRBJ2-7; 10 nucleotides align to TRBD1. Germline V gene data show CDR1 as LNHDA and CDR2 as SQIVND (reference sequence). The CDR3 is 14 amino acids. V dropped 5 bases and J dropped 4; count of bases not matched to a gene: 5. DNA of the CDR3: TGTGCCAGTAGTTTGACAGGGGGCGGTTACGAGCAGTACTTC. Protein sequence: CASSLTGGGYEQYF. The full variable domain, in which reference TRBV19 and TRBJ2-7 provide the parts outside the CDR3, is DGGITQSPKYLFRKEGQNVTLSCEQNLNHDAMYWYRQDPGQGLRLIYYSQIVNDFQKGDIAEGYSVSREKKESFPLTVTSAQKNPTAFYLCASSLTGGGYEQYFGPGTRLTVT.